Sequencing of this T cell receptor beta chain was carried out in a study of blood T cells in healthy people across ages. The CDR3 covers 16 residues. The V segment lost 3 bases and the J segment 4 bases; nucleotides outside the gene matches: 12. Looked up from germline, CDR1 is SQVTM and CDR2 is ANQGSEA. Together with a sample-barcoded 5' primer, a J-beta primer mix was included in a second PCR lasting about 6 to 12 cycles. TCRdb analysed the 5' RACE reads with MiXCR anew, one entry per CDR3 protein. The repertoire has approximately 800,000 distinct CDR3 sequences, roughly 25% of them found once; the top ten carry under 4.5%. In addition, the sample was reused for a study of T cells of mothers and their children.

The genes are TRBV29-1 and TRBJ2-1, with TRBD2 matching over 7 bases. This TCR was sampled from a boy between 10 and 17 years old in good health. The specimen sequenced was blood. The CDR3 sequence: CSVEGWWERGYNEQFF. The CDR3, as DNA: TGCAGCGTTGAGGGATGGTGGGAGCGGGGTTACAATGAGCAGTTCTTC.